This T cell receptor (beta chain) stems from a study of blood T cell repertoires in COVID-19. Profiling relied on immunoSEQ multiplex PCR, and the TCRdb table lists in-frame clones only, not all of them. Among about 140,000 clones, around 90% were seen once, and the ten largest hold 1.5% to 2%. The CDR3 runs to 15 residues. Sequencing input: peripheral blood. The receptor was isolated from a woman aged 50 to 60 with acute or convalescent COVID-19. The rearrangement links TRBV21-1 to TRBJ1-2; the table's D call, TRBD1, has no DNA check behind it. TRBV21-1 is a known pseudogene. CDR3 loop: CASSKAGRGLNGYTF. CDR3 bases: TGTGCCAGCAGCAAAGCGGGCAGGGGGCTGAATGGCTACACCTTC.